The sequence of this T cell receptor beta chain was determined in a study of shared T cell receptors in the human thymus. The table came from immunoSEQ multiplex PCR; TCRdb's copy has only in-frame clones and leaves some out. The data contain 450,000 to 650,000 clones, roughly 74% of them singletons. The CDR3 loop spans 16 amino acids. Another study also made use of these data, one on human thymus T cells.

The sequence was collected from a boy younger than two with a congenital heart defect. The J gene is TRBJ2-7, the V gene TRBV21-1; TRBD2, the table's D call, lacks a check against the DNA. TRBV21-1 represents a pseudogene. Sequences were obtained from thymocytes. CDR3 bases: TGTGCCAGCAGCAAACGTCGCGGGAGTGGTGCCTACGAGCAGTACTTC. Protein product: CASSKRRGSGAYEQYF.